The rows below give T cell receptor beta chains drawn from one sample of a study of vaccination and CD4 T cells after COVID-19. The antigens these receptors bind are not known. TCRdb passed the PCR reads through MiXCR, listing each CDR3 protein once. Among about 20,000 distinct CDR3 sequences listed, around 37% were seen once. Sequencing was performed on CD4+ T cells from blood, cultured in vitro, taken about 7 months after SARS-CoV-2 vaccination. All receptors come from a human donor who had recovered from COVID-19. The CDR3 runs from the conserved cysteine through the conserved F or W. Fields, in order: D gene, J gene, V gene, clone size, CDR3 protein, CDR3 DNA. D genes are given only for firm matches. Where a row states a size, it is once, few, many or the class of an expanded clone; other rows omit it.

TRBD2 TRBJ2-3 TRBV5-8 . CASSFGRLASADTQYF TGTGCCAGCAGCTTTGGGAGACTAGCATCCGCAGATACGCAGTATTTT
. TRBJ1-5 TRBV19 . CASSLTGWGLNQPQHF TGTGCCAGTAGCCTTACAGGGTGGGGTCTCAATCAGCCCCAGCATTTT
. TRBJ2-1 TRBV10-3 . CATTQYNEQFF TGTGCCACAACACAGTACAATGAGCAGTTCTTC
TRBD2 TRBJ2-5 TRBV20-1 few CSAPGTRGETQYF TGCAGTGCTCCCGGGACTAGGGGAGAGACCCAGTACTTC
. TRBJ1-6 TRBV7-8 . CASSLGGTQSPLHF TGTGCCAGCAGCTTAGGGGGGACACAATCACCCCTCCACTTT
TRBD2 TRBJ2-3 TRBV19 once CASRAGLWLTDTQYF TGTGCCAGTAGAGCGGGACTTTGGTTGACAGATACGCAGTATTTT
TRBD2 TRBJ2-1 TRBV7-9 few CASSLVVAGGPRDEQFF TGTGCCAGCAGCTTAGTGGTAGCGGGAGGGCCGAGGGATGAGCAGTTCTTC
. TRBJ1-5 TRBV19 . CASSIVGQSNQPQHF TGTGCCAGTAGTATAGTGGGCCAAAGCAATCAGCCCCAGCATTTT
. TRBJ2-7 TRBV12-3/TRBV12-4 . CASSLGGGGTYEQYF TGTGCCAGCAGCCTAGGCGGTGGGGGAACCTACGAGCAGTACTTC
TRBD1 TRBJ2-7 TRBV28 . CASSYSFRDRAYEQYF TGTGCCAGCAGTTATAGTTTTCGGGACAGGGCCTACGAGCAGTACTTC
TRBD1 TRBJ2-7 TRBV28 . CASSATGTARSYEQYF TGTGCCAGCAGTGCCACCGGGACAGCCCGCTCCTACGAGCAGTACTTC
. TRBJ1-2 TRBV6-1 . CASMNPYRVGYGYTF TGTGCCAGCATGAACCCTTACAGGGTTGGCTATGGCTACACCTTC
TRBD2 TRBJ2-7 TRBV6-2/TRBV6-3 . CASRNFRGLAGRIHYEQYF TGTGCCAGCAGGAACTTCCGAGGACTAGCGGGGCGGATCCACTACGAGCAGTACTTC
. TRBJ1-5 TRBV10-3 . CAISERGQGQPQHF TGTGCCATCAGTGAGCGGGGTCAGGGCCAGCCCCAGCATTTT
. TRBJ2-3 TRBV10-1 few CASSDNERDTDTQYF TGCGCCAGCAGTGACAACGAAAGGGACACAGATACGCAGTATTTT
TRBD2 TRBJ2-2 TRBV7-6 . CASSRSGSPGELFF TGTGCCAGCAGCCGTAGCGGGAGTCCCGGGGAGCTGTTTTTT
. TRBJ1-6 TRBV2 . CASRQDNSPLHF TGTGCCAGCCGTCAGGATAATTCACCCCTCCACTTT
. TRBJ1-2 TRBV28 few CASGLGEANYGYTF TGTGCCAGCGGACTCGGGGAAGCTAACTATGGCTACACCTTC
. TRBJ2-7 TRBV7-8 . CASSLADPGGSYEQYF TGTGCCAGCAGCTTAGCGGACCCCGGGGGCTCCTACGAGCAGTACTTC
. TRBJ2-5 TRBV7-6 . CASSLVGSGETQYF TGTGCCAGCAGCTTAGTCGGGAGCGGAGAGACCCAGTACTTC
TRBD1 TRBJ2-5 TRBV20-1 . CSARGGQGETQYF TGCAGTGCTAGAGGGGGACAGGGAGAGACCCAGTACTTC
. TRBJ1-6 TRBV27 few CASSLSGTYNSPLHF TGTGCCAGCAGTTTATCGGGGACATACAATTCACCCCTCCACTTT
. TRBJ1-2 TRBV27 . CASSPVRRKGYYGYTF TGTGCCAGCAGTCCAGTCCGGCGAAAGGGTTACTATGGCTACACCTTC
TRBD1 TRBJ2-7 TRBV6-1 . CASRMGQTYEQYF TGTGCCAGCAGAATGGGACAGACCTACGAGCAGTACTTC
. TRBJ2-5 TRBV10-3 few CAISESGTRETQYF TGTGCCATCAGTGAGTCGGGGACCAGGGAGACCCAGTACTTC
. TRBJ2-6 TRBV12-3/TRBV12-4 . CASRLEGANVLTF TGTGCCAGCCGATTGGAGGGGGCCAACGTCCTGACTTTC
. TRBJ2-1 TRBV7-9 . CASSIDSVDEQFF TGTGCCAGCAGCATAGACTCAGTGGATGAGCAGTTCTTC
. TRBJ2-5 TRBV6-5 . CASSYAREETQYF TGTGCCAGCAGTTACGCCAGGGAGGAGACCCAGTACTTC
. TRBJ1-5 TRBV28 . CASTLEPGQHNQPQHF TGTGCCAGCACCCTCGAGCCTGGACAACACAATCAGCCCCAGCATTTT
. TRBJ2-2 TRBV6-1 . CASSENRVLGELFF TGTGCCAGCAGTGAGAACAGGGTATTAGGGGAGCTGTTTTTT
TRBD2 TRBJ2-4 TRBV20-1 few CSARGAGLAGPAGNIQYF TGCAGTGCTAGAGGGGCGGGACTAGCGGGACCGGCCGGAAACATTCAGTACTTC
TRBD1 TRBJ1-2 TRBV7-2 few CASSLGQGRLEGYTF TGTGCCAGCAGCTTAGGACAGGGAAGACTCGAGGGCTACACCTTC
TRBD2 TRBJ2-7 TRBV2 few CASSDEGRAEQYF TGTGCCAGCAGTGACGAGGGGAGGGCCGAGCAGTACTTC
TRBD1 TRBJ2-3 TRBV27 few CAINRDRTTDTQYF TGTGCCATTAACCGGGACAGGACCACAGATACGCAGTATTTT
TRBD2 TRBJ2-5 TRBV7-2 . CASSLAGMGTETQYF TGTGCCAGCAGCCTAGCGGGGATGGGGACGGAGACCCAGTACTTC